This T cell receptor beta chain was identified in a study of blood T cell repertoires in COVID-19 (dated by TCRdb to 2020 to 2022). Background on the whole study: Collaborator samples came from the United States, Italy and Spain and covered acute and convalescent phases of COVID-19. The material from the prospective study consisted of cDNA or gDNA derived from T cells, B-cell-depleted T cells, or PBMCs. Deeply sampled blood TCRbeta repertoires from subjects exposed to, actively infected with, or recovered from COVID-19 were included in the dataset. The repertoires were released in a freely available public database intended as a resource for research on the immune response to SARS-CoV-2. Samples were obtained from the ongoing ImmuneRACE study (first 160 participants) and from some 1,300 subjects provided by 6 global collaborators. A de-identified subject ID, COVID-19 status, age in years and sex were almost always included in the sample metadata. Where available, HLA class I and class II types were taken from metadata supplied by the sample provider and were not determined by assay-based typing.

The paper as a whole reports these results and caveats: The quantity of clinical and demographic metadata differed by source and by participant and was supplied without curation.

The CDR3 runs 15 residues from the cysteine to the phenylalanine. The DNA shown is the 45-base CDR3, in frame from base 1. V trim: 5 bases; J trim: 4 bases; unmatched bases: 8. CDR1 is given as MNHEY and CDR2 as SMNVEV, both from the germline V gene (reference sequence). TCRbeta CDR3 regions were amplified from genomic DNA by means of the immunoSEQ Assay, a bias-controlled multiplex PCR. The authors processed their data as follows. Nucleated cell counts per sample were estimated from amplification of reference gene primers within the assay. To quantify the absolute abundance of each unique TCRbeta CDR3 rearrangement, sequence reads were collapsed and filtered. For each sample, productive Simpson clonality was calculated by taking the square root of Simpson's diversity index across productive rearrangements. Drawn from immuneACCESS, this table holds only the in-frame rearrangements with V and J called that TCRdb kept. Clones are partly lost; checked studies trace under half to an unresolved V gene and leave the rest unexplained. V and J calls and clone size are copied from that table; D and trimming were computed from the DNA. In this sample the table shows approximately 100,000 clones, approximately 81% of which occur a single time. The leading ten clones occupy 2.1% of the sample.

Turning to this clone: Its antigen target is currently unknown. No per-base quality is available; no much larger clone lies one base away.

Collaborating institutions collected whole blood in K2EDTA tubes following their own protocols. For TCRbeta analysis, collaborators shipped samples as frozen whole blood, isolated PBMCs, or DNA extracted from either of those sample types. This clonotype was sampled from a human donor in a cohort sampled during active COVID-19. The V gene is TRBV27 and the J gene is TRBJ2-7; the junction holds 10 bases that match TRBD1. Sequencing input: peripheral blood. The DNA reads TGTGCCAGCAGTCTCCGTGGGACAGGGGTGTACGAGCAGTACTTC. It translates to CASSLRGTGVYEQYF.